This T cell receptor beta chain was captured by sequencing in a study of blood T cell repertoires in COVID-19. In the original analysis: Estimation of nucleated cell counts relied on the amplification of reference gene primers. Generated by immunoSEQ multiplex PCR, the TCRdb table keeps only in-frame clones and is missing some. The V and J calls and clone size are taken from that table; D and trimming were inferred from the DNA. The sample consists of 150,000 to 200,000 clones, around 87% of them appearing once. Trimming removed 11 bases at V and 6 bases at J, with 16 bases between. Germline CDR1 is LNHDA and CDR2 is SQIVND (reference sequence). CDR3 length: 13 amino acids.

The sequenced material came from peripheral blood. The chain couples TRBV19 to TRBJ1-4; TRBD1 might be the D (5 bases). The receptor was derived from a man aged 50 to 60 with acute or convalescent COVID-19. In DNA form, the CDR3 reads TGTGCCTCGAAGACCAGGGTGGATGAAAAACTGTTTTTT. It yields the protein CASKTRVDEKLFF.